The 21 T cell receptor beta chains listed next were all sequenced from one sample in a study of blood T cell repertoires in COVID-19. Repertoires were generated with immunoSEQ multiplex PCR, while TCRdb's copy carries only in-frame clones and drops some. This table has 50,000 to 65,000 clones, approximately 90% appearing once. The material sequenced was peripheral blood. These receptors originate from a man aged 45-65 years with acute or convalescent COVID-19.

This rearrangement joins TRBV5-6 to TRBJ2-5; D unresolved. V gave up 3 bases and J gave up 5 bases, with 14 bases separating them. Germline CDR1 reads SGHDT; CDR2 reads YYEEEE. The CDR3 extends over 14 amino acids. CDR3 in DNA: TGTGCCAGCAGCTCTCTGCAAGGAGCGGAGACCCAGTACTTC. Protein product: CASSSLQGAETQYF.

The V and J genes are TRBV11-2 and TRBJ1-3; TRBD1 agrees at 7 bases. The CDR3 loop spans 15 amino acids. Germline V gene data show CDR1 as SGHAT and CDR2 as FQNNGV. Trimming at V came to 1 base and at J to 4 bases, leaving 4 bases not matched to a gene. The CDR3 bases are TGTGCCAGCAGCTTAGTCGCGACAGGGGGAAACACCATATATTTT. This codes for CASSLVATGGNTIYF. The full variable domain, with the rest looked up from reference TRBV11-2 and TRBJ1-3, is EAGVAQSPRYKIIEKRQSVAFWCNPISGHATLYWYQQILGQGPKLLIQFQNNGVVDDSQLPKDRFSAERLKGVDSTLKIQPAKLEDSAVYLCASSLVATGGNTIYFGEGSWLTVV.

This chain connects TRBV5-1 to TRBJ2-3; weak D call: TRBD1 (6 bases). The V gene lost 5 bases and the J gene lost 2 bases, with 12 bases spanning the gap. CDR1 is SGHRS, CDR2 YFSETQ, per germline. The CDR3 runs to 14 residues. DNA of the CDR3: TGCGCCAGCAGACAGGGAGATAACACAGATACGCAGTATTTT. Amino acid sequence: CASRQGDNTDTQYF.

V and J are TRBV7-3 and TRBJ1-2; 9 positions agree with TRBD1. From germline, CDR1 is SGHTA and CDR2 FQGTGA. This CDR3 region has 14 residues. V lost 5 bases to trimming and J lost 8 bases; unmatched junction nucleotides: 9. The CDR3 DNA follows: TGTGCCAGCAGCGCCGGGACAGGGTTTTCGGGCTACACCTTC. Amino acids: CASSAGTGFSGYTF.

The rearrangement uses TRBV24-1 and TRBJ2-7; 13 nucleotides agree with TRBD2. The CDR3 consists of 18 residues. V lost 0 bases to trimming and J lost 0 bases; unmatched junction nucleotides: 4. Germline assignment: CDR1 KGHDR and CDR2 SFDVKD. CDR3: CATSDLLGTSGDSYEQYF. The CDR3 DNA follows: TGTGCCACCAGTGATTTGCTGGGGACTAGCGGGGACTCCTACGAGCAGTACTTC.

In DNA, the CDR3 is TGTGCCAGCAGCTTGGGACAGGGGGTGGACACTGAAGCTTTCTTT. Its translation is CASSLGQGVDTEAFF. The chain recombines TRBV7-9 with TRBJ1-1, with 11 positions matching TRBD1. After removal of 3 bases from V and 3 bases from J, the junction contained 3 bases not matched to a gene. The CDR3 has 15 residues. The germline gives CDR1 SEHNR, CDR2 FQNEAQ (reference sequence).

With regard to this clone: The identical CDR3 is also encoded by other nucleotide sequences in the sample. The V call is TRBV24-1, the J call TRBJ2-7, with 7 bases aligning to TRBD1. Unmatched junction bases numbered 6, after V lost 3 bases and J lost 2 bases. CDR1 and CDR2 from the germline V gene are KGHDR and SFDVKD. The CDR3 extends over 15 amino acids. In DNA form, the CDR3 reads TGTGCCACCAGTGATCCACGGGACAGAACCTACGAGCAGTACTTC. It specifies CATSDPRDRTYEQYF.

The CDR3 DNA is TGTGCCAGCAGCGTCGGGGGAGAAACCTACGAGCAGTACTTC. Translation gives CASSVGGETYEQYF. V is TRBV9 and J is TRBJ2-7; tentatively, D is TRBD2 (6 bases). V was clipped by 2 bases and J by 2 bases, with 11 bases between them. This CDR3 region has 14 residues. In germline, CDR1 is SGDLS, CDR2 YYNGEE.

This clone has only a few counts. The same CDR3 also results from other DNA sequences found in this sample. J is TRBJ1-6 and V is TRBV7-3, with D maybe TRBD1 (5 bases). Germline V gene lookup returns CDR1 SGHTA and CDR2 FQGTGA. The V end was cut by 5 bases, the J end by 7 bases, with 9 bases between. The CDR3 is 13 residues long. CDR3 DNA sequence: TGTGCCAGCAGCCCTGGGGGGAATTCACCCCTCCACTTT. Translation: CASSPGGNSPLHF.

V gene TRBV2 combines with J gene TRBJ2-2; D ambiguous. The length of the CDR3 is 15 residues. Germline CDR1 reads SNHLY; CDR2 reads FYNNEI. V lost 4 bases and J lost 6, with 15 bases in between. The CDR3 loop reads CASSGPPRSAGELFF. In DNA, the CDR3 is TGTGCCAGCAGTGGCCCTCCCCGCTCGGCCGGGGAGCTGTTTTTT.

Here the CDR3 DNA reads TGCAGCGTTGGACAAATTAGCGAGCAGTACTTC. Translated: CSVGQISEQYF. The genes are TRBV29-1 and TRBJ2-7; D unclear. With 4 bases removed from V and 6 bases from J, the gap between germline ends came to 10 bases. Germline CDR1 is SQVTM and CDR2 is ANQGSEA. There are 11 residues in the CDR3.

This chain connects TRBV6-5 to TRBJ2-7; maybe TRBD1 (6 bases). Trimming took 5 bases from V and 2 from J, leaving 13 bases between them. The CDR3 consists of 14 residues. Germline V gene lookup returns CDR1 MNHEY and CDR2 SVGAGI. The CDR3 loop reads CASSQRGQPYEQYF. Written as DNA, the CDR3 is TGTGCCAGCAGTCAACGCGGACAGCCCTACGAGCAGTACTTC.

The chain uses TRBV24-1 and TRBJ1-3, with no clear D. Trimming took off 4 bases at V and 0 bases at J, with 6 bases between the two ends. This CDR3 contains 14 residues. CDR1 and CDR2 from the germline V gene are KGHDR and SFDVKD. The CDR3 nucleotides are TGTGCCACCAGTGAAGGGAGCTCTGGAAACACCATATATTTT. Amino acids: CATSEGSSGNTIYF.

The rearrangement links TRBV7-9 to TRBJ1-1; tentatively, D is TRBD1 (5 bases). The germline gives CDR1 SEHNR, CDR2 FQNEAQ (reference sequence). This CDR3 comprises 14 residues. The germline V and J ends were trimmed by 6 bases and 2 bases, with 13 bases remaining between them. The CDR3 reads CASRGGGENTEAFF. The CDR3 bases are TGTGCCAGCAGGGGCGGAGGGGAAAACACTGAAGCTTTCTTT.

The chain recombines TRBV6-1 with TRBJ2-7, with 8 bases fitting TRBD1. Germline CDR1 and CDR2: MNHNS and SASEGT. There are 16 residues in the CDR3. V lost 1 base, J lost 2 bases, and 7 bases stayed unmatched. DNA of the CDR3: TGTGCCAGCAGTGAAGGCGGACAGGGATACACCTACGAGCAGTACTTC. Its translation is CASSEGGQGYTYEQYF.

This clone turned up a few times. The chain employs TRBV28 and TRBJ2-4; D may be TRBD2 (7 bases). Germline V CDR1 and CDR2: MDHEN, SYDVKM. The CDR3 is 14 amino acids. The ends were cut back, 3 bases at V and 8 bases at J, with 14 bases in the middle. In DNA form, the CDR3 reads TGTGCCAGCAGTTTCCTCACAGGGAGGGACATTCAGTACTTC. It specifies CASSFLTGRDIQYF.

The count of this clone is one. CDR3 amino acids: CASSGWDSPNYGYTF. The CDR3 nucleotides are TGTGCCAGCAGTGGGTGGGACAGCCCAAACTATGGCTACACCTTC. The rearrangement uses TRBV25-1 and TRBJ1-2; 7 positions match TRBD1. The trim removed 4 bases at V and 2 bases at J, leaving 7 bases unmatched. CDR1 MGHDK and CDR2 SYGVNS come from the germline V gene. This CDR3 is built from 15 residues.

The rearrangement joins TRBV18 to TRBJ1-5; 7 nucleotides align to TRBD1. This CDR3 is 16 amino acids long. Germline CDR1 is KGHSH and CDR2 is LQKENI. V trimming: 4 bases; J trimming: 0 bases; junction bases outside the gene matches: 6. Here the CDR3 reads CASSRGTVYSNQPQHF. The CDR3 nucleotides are TGTGCCAGCTCACGGGGGACAGTGTATAGCAATCAGCCCCAGCATTTT.

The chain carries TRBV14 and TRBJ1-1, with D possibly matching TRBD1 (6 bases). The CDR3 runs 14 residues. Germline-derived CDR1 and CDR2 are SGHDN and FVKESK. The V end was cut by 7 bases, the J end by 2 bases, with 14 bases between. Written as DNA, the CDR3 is TGTGCCAGCAAGCCCCCAGGGGTTAACACTGAAGCTTTCTTT. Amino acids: CASKPPGVNTEAFF.

In DNA form, the CDR3 reads TGTGCCAGCAGCCTCGACAGGGACGGCACAGATACGCAGTATTTT. This encodes CASSLDRDGTDTQYF. The J gene is TRBJ2-3, the V gene TRBV7-7, with 7 bases lining up with TRBD1. The CDR3 runs to 15 residues. Trimming cost V 5 bases and J 1 base; bases outside gene matches: 6. CDR1 and CDR2 (germline): SSHAT, FNYEAQ (reference sequence).

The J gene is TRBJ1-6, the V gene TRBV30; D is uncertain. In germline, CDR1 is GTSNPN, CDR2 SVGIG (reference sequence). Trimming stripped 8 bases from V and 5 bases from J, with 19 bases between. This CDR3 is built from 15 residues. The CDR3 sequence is CAGGRFFGDNSPLHF. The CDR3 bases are TGTGCCGGAGGGCGGTTTTTCGGGGATAATTCACCCCTCCACTTT. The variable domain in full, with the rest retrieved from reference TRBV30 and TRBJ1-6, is SQTIHQWPATLVQPVGSPLSLECTVEGTSNPNLYWYRQAAGRGLQLLFYSVGIGQISSEVPQNLSASRPQDRQFILSSKKLLLSDSGFYLCAGGRFFGDNSPLHFGNGTRLTVT.